This T cell receptor beta chain stems from a study of cytomegalovirus exposure and HLA in healthy donors. Worth noting for this clone: What it binds is not known.

Study-wide findings and caveats: Because they were indistinguishable, some V segments, including TRBV6-2 and TRBV6-3, were excluded.

The PCR employed 60 Vbeta primers together with 13 Jbeta primers. Sequencing was performed with immunoSEQ multiplex PCR; in TCRdb, only in-frame clones are kept and a portion is missing. The sample has some 180,000 clones, around 77% seen once. Trimming took 0 bases from V and 4 from J; bases not matched to a gene: 4. This CDR3 spans 15 amino acids. CDR1 and CDR2 (germline): MNHEY, SVGAGI. V is TRBV6-5 and J is TRBJ2-7; 9 bases agree with TRBD2. Sequencing was performed on PBMCs. This TCR derives from a woman in her 30s in good health and CMV-seronegative. The CDR3 loop reads CASSYSREGLYEQYF. In DNA form, the CDR3 reads TGTGCCAGCAGTTACTCGCGGGAGGGCCTTTACGAGCAGTACTTC.